This T cell receptor (beta chain) was recovered during a study of T-cell memory formation after mild COVID-19. This clonotype was detected a few times. Its antigen is unknown. MiXCR was run by TCRdb on the 5' RACE reads, yielding one entry per CDR3 protein. The sample has roughly 350,000 distinct CDR3 sequences; around 15% are singletons. Whole-study results and caveats: Among contracting clones, CD4+ were mainly CM/EM and CD8+ enriched in EMRA.

The sequenced sample was PBMCs or a T cell subset sorted from them (not recorded which). The clonotype was recovered from a man aged 18-30 years who had mild COVID-19 (a few samples of this study predate the infection). Cell type and time point are not known.

The CDR3, as DNA: TGTGCCAGCACCAAAAGTCCCGGATATAATTCACCCCTCCACTTT. As protein: CASTKSPGYNSPLHF. J is TRBJ1-6 and V is TRBV27, with D uncertain. The CDR3 runs to 15 residues. Trimming stripped 7 bases from V and 4 bases from J, with 14 bases between. Germline CDR1 reads MNHEY; CDR2 reads SMNVEV (reference sequence).